The entry that follows covers one T cell receptor beta chain sequence. In generating TCR beta cDNA, 5'RACE template switching with UMIs was used. TCRdb re-called the 5' RACE reads; every CDR3 protein appears as one record, without DNA. Its table lists about 410,000 distinct CDR3 sequences. This CDR3 has 13 amino acids. CDR1 and CDR2 from the germline V gene are SGHVS and FQNEAQ. The data were obtained in a study of T cells expressing NK-cell markers. Study-level background: Seven sequenced donors out of eight were HCMV-seropositive, one seronegative.

The TCR comes from a woman in her forties or fifties in good health. Specimen: blood T cells: a sorted CD56 or NKG2C T cell subset, CD4+ or CD8+ T cells, or bulk PBMC T cells (not recorded which). The gene calls are TRBV7-8 and TRBJ2-1; lacking DNA, the TRBD1 call made by TCRdb goes unchecked. CDR3 region: CASSFRGLNEQFF.